These 5 T cell receptor beta chains originate from one sample sequenced in a study of Graves' ophthalmopathy and Graves' hyperthyroidism. CDR3 regions of TCR beta were amplified from RNA transcripts. An opening RT-PCR round employed HTBI primers and preceded a second-round multiplex PCR. TCRdb used MiXCR to reprocess the multiplex PCR reads, holding one entry per CDR3 protein. Counted here are about 390,000 distinct CDR3 sequences, approximately 15% occurring once; the ten biggest clones make up around 6.6%. Sequenced material: peripheral blood. The receptors here all came from a young woman with stable Graves' hyperthyroidism.

This clonotype was found many times. One end of the junction does not line up with germline, which may come from a read error. The chain employs TRBV6-2 or TRBV6-3 and TRBJ2-1, with TRBD1 matching 10 bases. The CDR3 has 14 amino acids. CDR1 is MNHEY and CDR2 is SVGEGT in the germline V gene. CDR3 amino acids: CASSYGSGTGERVF. As DNA, the CDR3 is TGTGCCAGCAGTTACGGTTCGGGGACAGGGGAACGTGTCTTC.

With regard to this clonotype: A much larger clone is a single base away; this may be a read error. The V call is TRBV5-1, the J call TRBJ2-7, with TRBD1 as a possible D gene (5 bases). Germline CDR1 reads SGHRS; CDR2 reads YFSETQ. There are 13 residues in the CDR3. The chain's CDR3 is CASSIGHAHEQCF. As DNA, the CDR3 is TGCGCCAGCAGCATAGGACACGCGCACGAGCAGTGCTTC.

In its sample, this clonotype was seen many times. The V and J genes are TRBV9 and TRBJ2-7; 9 positions agree with TRBD1. Germline values: CDR1 SGDLS, CDR2 YYNGEE. CDR3 size: 14 residues. V lost 2 bases, J lost 3 bases, and 3 bases stayed unmatched. The CDR3 DNA is TGTGCCAGCAGCGTGGGGACAGGGTTCTACGAGCAGTACTTC. Translation gives CASSVGTGFYEQYF. Variable domain in full (rest from reference TRBV9 and TRBJ2-7): DSGVTQTPKHLITATGQRVTLRCSPRSGDLSVYWYQQSLDQGLQFLIQYYNGEERAKGNILERFSAQQFPDLHSELNLSSLELGDSALYFCASSVGTGFYEQYFGPGTRLTVT.

This clonotype occurred many times. CDR3 bases: TGTGCCACCTCTGGCCCGGGACAGGGAAAGGGTAACTATGGCTACACCTTC. Its translation: CATSGPGQGKGNYGYTF. This chain joins TRBV6-4 and TRBJ1-2; 9 bases line up with TRBD1. The CDR3 is 17 amino acids. V dropped 10 bases and J dropped 1; count of bases not matched to a gene: 16. The V gene's germline CDR1 is MRHNA and CDR2 SNTAGT.

This clonotype came up a few times. A read error may explain this, as a much larger clone is one base away. V is TRBV12-3 or TRBV12-4 and J is TRBJ1-6, with 7 bases fitting TRBD1. CDR3 length: 14 amino acids. The CDR3 is CASSFQGDWSHLHF. CDR3 sequence (DNA): TGTGCCAGCAGTTTCCAGGGGGATTGGTCACACCTCCACTTT.